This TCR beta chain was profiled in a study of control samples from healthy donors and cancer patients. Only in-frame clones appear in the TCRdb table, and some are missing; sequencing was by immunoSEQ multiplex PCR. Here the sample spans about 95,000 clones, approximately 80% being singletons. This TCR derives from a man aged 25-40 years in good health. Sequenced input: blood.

CDR3 protein: CASSDRSGVQDEQFF. CDR3 coding DNA: TGTGCCAGCAGCGACCGGTCCGGGGTACAGGATGAGCAGTTCTTC. This chain joins TRBV9 and TRBJ2-1; tentatively, D is TRBD1 or TRBD2 (5 bases each). Germline CDR1 SGDLS, CDR2 YYNGEE. Deletions cut 3 bases from V and 8 bases from J, with 18 bases between. There are 15 residues in the CDR3. Together with reference TRBV9 and TRBJ2-1, the CDR3 gives the full variable domain: DSGVTQTPKHLITATGQRVTLRCSPRSGDLSVYWYQQSLDQGLQFLIQYYNGEERAKGNILERFSAQQFPDLHSELNLSSLELGDSALYFCASSDRSGVQDEQFFGPGTRLTVL.